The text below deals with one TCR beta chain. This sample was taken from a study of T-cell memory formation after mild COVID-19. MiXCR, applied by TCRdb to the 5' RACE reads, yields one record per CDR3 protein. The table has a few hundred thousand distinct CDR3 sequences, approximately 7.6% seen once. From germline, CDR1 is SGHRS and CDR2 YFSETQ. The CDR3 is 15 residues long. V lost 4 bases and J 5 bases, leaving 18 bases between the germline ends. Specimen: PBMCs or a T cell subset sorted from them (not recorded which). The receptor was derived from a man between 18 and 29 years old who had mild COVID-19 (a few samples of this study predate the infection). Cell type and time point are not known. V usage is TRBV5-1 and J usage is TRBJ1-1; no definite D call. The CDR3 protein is CASSPTEEMGTEAFF. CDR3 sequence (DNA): TGCGCCAGCAGCCCCACGGAAGAAATGGGTACTGAAGCTTTCTTT.